This T cell receptor beta chain was identified in a study of T cell repertoires in cytomegalovirus infection. Trimming left V 5 bases short and J 4 bases short, with 19 bases between. Germline V gives CDR1 DFQATT, CDR2 SNEGSKA (reference sequence). This CDR3 region has 15 residues. TCRdb redid the calling of the reads with MiXCR, one entry per CDR3 protein. The table includes about 140,000 distinct CDR3 sequences, roughly 6% detected once. There are many counts of this clonotype. The sequenced sample consisted of PBMCs. The rearrangement uses TRBV20-1 and TRBJ2-3, with D tentatively TRBD2 (5 bases). The sequence derives from a human donor in good health (CMV status not recorded). Some clones in this sample may be carry-over from other donors' samples. CDR3 sequence reads: CSAGPGVTFPDTQYF. The CDR3 DNA reads as TGCAGTGCTGGCCCCGGGGTTACGTTCCCAGATACGCAGTATTTT.